Below, 18 T cell receptor beta chains from the same sample are listed, as sequenced in a study of CD8+CD57+ T cells in acquired aplastic anemia. Template material for TCR beta VDJ and CDR3 profiling consisted of genomic DNA. TCRdb re-derived calls from the reads in MiXCR, one entry per CDR3 protein. Of roughly 190,000 distinct CDR3 sequences in the sample, 54% were seen once. The source material was sorted CD4+, CD8+, or CD8+CD57+ T cells (not recorded which) from PBMCs. These receptor sequences come from a human donor in good health, serving as a control.

A few counts support this clonotype. The J gene is TRBJ2-7, the V gene TRBV7-3, with no clear D. The V end lost 5 bases, the J end lost 6 bases, and 14 bases lay between the germline ends. The CDR3 is 13 residues long. Germline CDR1 and CDR2: SGHTA and FQGTGA. The CDR3 DNA sequence: TGTGCCAGCAGCCAAGGGTTGGGATCCGAGCAGTACTTC. Translated, it gives CASSQGLGSEQYF.

This chain joins TRBV19 and TRBJ2-5, with D maybe TRBD1 (5 bases). Matching the DNA end better, TRBJ2-1 makes the J call doubtful. This CDR3 comprises 15 residues. Germline lookup yields CDR1 LNHDA and CDR2 SQIVND (reference sequence). The CDR3 DNA reads TGTGCCAGTACTCCAACCTGGAAGATCCAGGGTGAGCAGTTCTTC. Translating gives CASTPTWKIQGEQFF.

There are many counts of this clonotype. The chain carries TRBV28 and TRBJ1-4, with D unclear. CDR1 and CDR2 (germline): MDHEN, SYDVKM. The length of the CDR3 is 13 residues. V dropped 3 bases and J dropped 4 bases, with 6 bases sitting between them. The CDR3 is CASSLGINEKLFF. In DNA, the CDR3 is TGTGCCAGCAGTTTGGGGATTAATGAAAAACTGTTTTTT. The variable domain in full, completed from reference TRBV28 and TRBJ1-4, reads DVKVTQSSRYLVKRTGEKVFLECVQDMDHENMFWYRQDPGLGLRLIYFSYDVKMKEKGDIPEGYSVSREKKERFSLILESASTNQTSMYLCASSLGINEKLFFGSGTQLSVL.

The chain is built from TRBV20-1 and TRBJ2-7; weak D call: TRBD2 (6 bases). There are 16 residues in the CDR3. Germline lookup yields CDR1 DFQATT and CDR2 SNEGSKA (reference sequence). V was clipped by 3 bases and J by 4 bases, with 22 bases between them. The CDR3 bases are TGCAGTGCTAGTTCGGTTGGTCCGGGGGACTTATACGAGCAGTACTTC. This sequence encodes CSASSVGPGDLYEQYF.

This chain links TRBV20-1 with TRBJ2-3; the match to TRBD2 covers 13 bases. The ends lost 1 base at V and 2 bases at J; junction bases unmatched: 6. The germline V gene encodes CDR1 DFQATT and CDR2 SNEGSKA (reference sequence). This CDR3 region has 17 residues. CDR3 region: CSARAPGLAGPTDTQYF. CDR3 nucleotides: TGCAGTGCTAGAGCCCCGGGACTAGCGGGGCCCACAGATACGCAGTATTTT.

The chain employs TRBV29-1 and TRBJ1-4, with 9 positions matching TRBD1. This CDR3 comprises 14 residues. Germline V gives CDR1 SQVTM, CDR2 ANQGSEA. V was clipped by 4 bases and J by 0 bases; unmatched bases: 0. Here the CDR3 reads CSVGTGATNEKLFF. The CDR3 nucleotides are TGCAGCGTTGGGACAGGGGCAACTAATGAAAAACTGTTTTTT. The entire variable domain, with the rest obtained from reference TRBV29-1 and TRBJ1-4, is as follows: SAVISQKPSRDICQRGTSLTIQCQVDSQVTMMFWYRQQPGQSLTLIATANQGSEATYESGFVIDKFPISRPNLTFSTLTVSNMSPEDSSIYLCSVGTGATNEKLFFGSGTQLSVL.

This clonotype was detected many times. The genes are TRBV19 and TRBJ1-4; 9 positions agree with TRBD1. The CDR3 loop spans 13 amino acids. J was trimmed by 8 bases and V by 7 bases; bases with no gene match: 5. Germline V gene sequence: CDR1 LNHDA, CDR2 SQIVND (reference sequence). CDR3 loop: CASNDRGIEKLFF. The CDR3 DNA reads TGTGCCAGTAACGACAGGGGGATCGAAAAACTGTTTTTT.

This clonotype was detected many times. The gene calls are TRBV24-1 and TRBJ2-3, with D perhaps matching TRBD1 (5 bases). V lost 0 bases and J 2 bases, leaving 11 bases between the germline ends. The CDR3 extends over 16 amino acids. CDR1 and CDR2 from the germline V gene are KGHDR and SFDVKD. DNA for the CDR3: TGTGCCACCAGTGATTTGCAGTCAGGGATCACAGATACGCAGTATTTT. Protein sequence: CATSDLQSGITDTQYF.

V usage is TRBV4-3 and J usage is TRBJ1-6; D not resolved. Looked up from germline, CDR1 is LGHNA and CDR2 is YSLEER. Trimming cost V 3 bases and J 5 bases, with 11 bases left between them. The CDR3 is made up of 15 amino acids. The CDR3 DNA is TGCGCCAGCAGCCAGAGGTCCTGGGATAATTCACCCCTCCACTTT. As protein: CASSQRSWDNSPLHF.

This clonotype was seen ten or more times. V usage is TRBV6-5 and J usage is TRBJ1-4; 7 nucleotides align to TRBD1. Germline V gene lookup returns CDR1 MNHEY and CDR2 SVGAGI. This CDR3 spans 13 amino acids. The ends lost 5 bases at V and 6 bases at J; junction bases unmatched: 3. DNA of the CDR3: TGTGCCAGCAGTGGGACAGACTATGAAAAACTGTTTTTT. This codes for CASSGTDYEKLFF.

The DNA of the CDR3 is TGTGCCAGCAGCTTGAACGGACAGCTAGTGAATTCACCCCTCCACTTT. This gives the protein CASSLNGQLVNSPLHF. V gene TRBV7-6 combines with J gene TRBJ1-6; TRBD1 is a possible D gene (6 bases). The CDR3 totals 16 residues. Trimming left V 3 bases short and J 7 bases short, with 16 bases between. Looked up from germline, CDR1 is SGHVS and CDR2 is FNYEAQ.

This chain joins TRBV10-3 and TRBJ2-7; 7 bases align to TRBD1. The junction had 4 bases not matched to a gene; V was cut back by 4 bases and J by 1 base. The CDR3 has 14 amino acids. Germline V gene lookup returns CDR1 ENHRY and CDR2 SYGVKD. CDR3 coding DNA: TGTGCCATCAGTGCACCGGGACAGTCCTACGAGCAGTACTTC. This codes for CAISAPGQSYEQYF.

This clonotype was detected ten times or more. The genes are TRBV6-6 and TRBJ1-5; unclear D gene. Deletions cut 0 bases from V and 0 bases from J, with 6 bases between. Germline lookup yields CDR1 MNHNY and CDR2 SVGAGI (reference sequence). This CDR3 is 15 amino acids long. This CDR3 is CASSYSVTSNQPQHF. In nucleotides, the CDR3 is TGTGCCAGCAGTTACTCGGTTACTAGCAATCAGCCCCAGCATTTT.

This clonotype was observed many times. The chain uses TRBV7-8 and TRBJ1-5; D not certain. The CDR3 contains 12 residues. Per germline, CDR1 SGHVS and CDR2 FQNEAQ. Trimming took off 4 bases at V and 7 bases at J, with 8 bases between the two ends. The DNA of the CDR3 is TGTGCCAGCAGCTATTCAGGCCAGCCCCAGCATTTT. Protein product: CASSYSGQPQHF.

This chain uses TRBV20-1 with TRBJ2-3; TRBD2 aligns across 8 bases. This CDR3 comprises 16 residues. The trim removed 3 bases at V and 3 bases at J, leaving 11 bases unmatched. Germline CDR1 DFQATT, CDR2 SNEGSKA (reference sequence). The CDR3 DNA reads as TGCAGTGCTAGCCTCGGGAGGGGGGGCCAGACAGATACGCAGTATTTT. This gives the protein CSASLGRGGQTDTQYF.

Ten or more counts support this clonotype. This chain connects TRBV2 to TRBJ2-1, with 9 bases aligning to TRBD1. The CDR3 runs to 14 residues. Germline V gives CDR1 SNHLY, CDR2 FYNNEI. Germline trimming cut 8 bases from V and 2 bases from J; bases unmatched to any gene: 4. The CDR3 spells CASPGQGTYNEQFF. The CDR3 nucleotides are TGTGCCAGCCCGGGACAGGGTACCTACAATGAGCAGTTCTTC.

This clonotype showed up many times. This chain joins TRBV29-1 and TRBJ1-1; no clear D. CDR3 length: 13 residues. Trimming removed 4 bases from V and 0 bases from J, with 9 bases in between. Germline V gives CDR1 SQVTM, CDR2 ANQGSEA. CDR3 DNA sequence: TGCAGCGTTGGGTTCAATCTGAACACTGAAGCTTTCTTT. Amino acid sequence: CSVGFNLNTEAFF.

The V call is TRBV20-1, the J call TRBJ2-1; 8 bases are shared with TRBD2. CDR3 length equals 14 residues. The V gene end was trimmed by 5 bases and the J gene end by 6 bases; junction bases not matched to a gene: 9. Germline V CDR1 and CDR2: DFQATT, SNEGSKA (reference sequence). The CDR3, as DNA: TGCAGTGCTCCACCGGGACTAGGGGGCAATGAGCAGTTCTTC. Its translation: CSAPPGLGGNEQFF.